This T cell receptor (beta chain) originates from a study of shared clonotypes between healthy human individuals. Study overall: CD4 naive and CD4 memory each took three plates per donor, while CD8 naive took two and CD8 memory one. Study-wide results and caveats: Non-shared clonotypes were found to have lower generation probabilities than the clonotypes that were shared by all four of the sorted-subset donors. Naive subsets typically showed greater estimated richness than memory subsets.

In the case of this clone: Antigen unknown.

Method: immunoSEQ multiplex PCR; TCRdb's copy keeps in-frame clones and lacks some. The repertoire holds roughly 1,500,000 clones, roughly 98.5% seen once, with under 0.45% in the top ten. The J segment lost 6 bases and the V segment lost 3 bases, leaving 8 bases of the junction unmatched. Looked up from germline, CDR1 is SQVTM and CDR2 is ANQGSEA. The CDR3 is 14 amino acids. Study donors comprised healthy, HIV-negative adults devoid of recent acute infection or vaccination. The receptor was isolated from a man younger than 40 in good health. Source material: naive CD4+ T cells sorted from blood. Subset noted: CD45RA+ positively selected. The rearrangement joins TRBV29-1 to TRBJ2-1; 7 bases are shared with TRBD2. DNA for the CDR3: TGCAGCGTTGATTGGAGGCGGGAGCGCAATGAGCAGTTCTTC. This gives the protein CSVDWRRERNEQFF.